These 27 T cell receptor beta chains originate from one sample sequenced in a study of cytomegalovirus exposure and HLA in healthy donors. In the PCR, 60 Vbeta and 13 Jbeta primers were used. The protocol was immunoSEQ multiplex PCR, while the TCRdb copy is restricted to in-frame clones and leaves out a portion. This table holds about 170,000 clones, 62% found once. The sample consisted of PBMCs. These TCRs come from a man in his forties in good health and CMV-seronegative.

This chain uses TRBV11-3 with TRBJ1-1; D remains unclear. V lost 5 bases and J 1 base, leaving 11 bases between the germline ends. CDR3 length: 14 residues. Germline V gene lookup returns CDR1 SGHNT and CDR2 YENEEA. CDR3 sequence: CASSLAGRNTEAFF. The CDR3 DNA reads TGTGCCAGCAGCCTAGCTGGCCGGAACACTGAAGCTTTCTTT.

CDR3 sequence: CASRTSGETQYF. CDR3 coding DNA: TGTGCCAGCAGGACTAGCGGAGAGACCCAGTACTTC. V is TRBV6-5 and J is TRBJ2-5, with 9 bases fitting TRBD2. J was trimmed by 4 bases and V by 6 bases; bases with no gene match: 0. Germline lookup yields CDR1 MNHEY and CDR2 SVGAGI. CDR3 length: 12 amino acids.

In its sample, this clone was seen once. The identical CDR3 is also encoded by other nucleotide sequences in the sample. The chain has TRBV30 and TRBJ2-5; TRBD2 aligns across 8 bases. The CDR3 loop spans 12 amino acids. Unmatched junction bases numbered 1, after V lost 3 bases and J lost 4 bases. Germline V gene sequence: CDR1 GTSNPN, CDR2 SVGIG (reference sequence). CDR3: CAWSAGGETQYF. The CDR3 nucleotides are TGTGCCTGGAGCGCGGGAGGAGAGACCCAGTACTTC.

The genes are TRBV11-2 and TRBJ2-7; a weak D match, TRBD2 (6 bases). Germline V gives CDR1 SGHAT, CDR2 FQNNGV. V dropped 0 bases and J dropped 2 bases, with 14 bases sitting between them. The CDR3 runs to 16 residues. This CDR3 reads CASSLEGGSTTYEQYF. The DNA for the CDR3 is TGTGCCAGCAGCTTAGAGGGAGGATCAACCACCTACGAGCAGTACTTC.

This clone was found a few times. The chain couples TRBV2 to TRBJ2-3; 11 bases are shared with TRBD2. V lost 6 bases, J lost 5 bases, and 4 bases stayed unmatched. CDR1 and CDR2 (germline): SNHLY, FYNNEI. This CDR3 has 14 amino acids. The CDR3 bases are TGTGCCAGCAGACGTAGCGGGGGGGAAGATACGCAGTATTTT. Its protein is CASRRSGGEDTQYF.

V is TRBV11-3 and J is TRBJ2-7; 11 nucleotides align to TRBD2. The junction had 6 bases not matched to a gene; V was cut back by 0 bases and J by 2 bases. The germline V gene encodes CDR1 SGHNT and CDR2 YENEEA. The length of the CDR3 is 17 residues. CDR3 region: CASSLEKGLAGAYEQYF. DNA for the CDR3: TGTGCCAGCAGCTTAGAAAAAGGACTAGCGGGCGCCTACGAGCAGTACTTC.

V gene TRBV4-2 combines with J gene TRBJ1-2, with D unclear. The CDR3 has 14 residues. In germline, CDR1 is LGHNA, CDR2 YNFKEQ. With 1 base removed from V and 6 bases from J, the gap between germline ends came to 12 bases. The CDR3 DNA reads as TGTGCCAGCAGCCAAGCCCGCACAGTGGATGGCTACACCTTC. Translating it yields CASSQARTVDGYTF.

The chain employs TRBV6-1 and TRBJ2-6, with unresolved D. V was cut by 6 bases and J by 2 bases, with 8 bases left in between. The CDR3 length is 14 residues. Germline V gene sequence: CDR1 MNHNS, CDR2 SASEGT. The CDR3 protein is CASRLTAGANVLTF. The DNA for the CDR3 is TGTGCCAGCAGGTTGACTGCTGGGGCCAACGTCCTGACTTTC.

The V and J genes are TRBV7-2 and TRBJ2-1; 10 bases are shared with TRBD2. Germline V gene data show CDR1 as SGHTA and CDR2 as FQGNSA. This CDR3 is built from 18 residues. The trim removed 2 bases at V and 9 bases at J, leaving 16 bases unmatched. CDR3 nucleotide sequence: TGTGCCAGCAGCTTATTAGCAGGGCTAGCGGGAGTCAGCGGTGAGCAGTTCTTC. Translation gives CASSLLAGLAGVSGEQFF.

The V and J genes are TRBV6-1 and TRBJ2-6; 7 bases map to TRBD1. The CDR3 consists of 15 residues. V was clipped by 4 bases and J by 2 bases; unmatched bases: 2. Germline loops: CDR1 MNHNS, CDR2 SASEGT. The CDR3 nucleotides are TGTGCCAGCAGTGCGCAGGGGGCTGGGGCCAACGTCCTGACTTTC. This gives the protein CASSAQGAGANVLTF.

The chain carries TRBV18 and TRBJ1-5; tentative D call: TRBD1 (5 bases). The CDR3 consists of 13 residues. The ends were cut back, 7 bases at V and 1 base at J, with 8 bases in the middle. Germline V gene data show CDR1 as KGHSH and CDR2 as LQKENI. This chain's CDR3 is CASWGGSNQPQHF. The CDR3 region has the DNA TGTGCCAGCTGGGGCGGAAGCAATCAGCCCCAGCATTTT.

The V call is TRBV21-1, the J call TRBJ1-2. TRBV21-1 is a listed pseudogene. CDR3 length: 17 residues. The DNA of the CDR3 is TGTGCCAGCAGCAACCCTCCGGGGGGGGCTTACGTCTATGGCTACACCTTC. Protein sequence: CASSNPPGGAYVYGYTF.

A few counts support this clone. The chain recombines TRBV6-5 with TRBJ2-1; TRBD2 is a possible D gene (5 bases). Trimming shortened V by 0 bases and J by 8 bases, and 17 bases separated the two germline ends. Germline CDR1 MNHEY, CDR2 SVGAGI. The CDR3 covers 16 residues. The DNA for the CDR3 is TGTGCCAGCAGTTACTCGAGGACTCTGGCACGGGATGAGCAGTTCTTC. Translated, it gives CASSYSRTLARDEQFF.

The CDR3 DNA reads as TGTGCCAGCAGCTTACGGACACTATACGAGCAGTACTTC. It codes for CASSLRTLYEQYF. This chain joins TRBV7-2 and TRBJ2-7; D is perhaps TRBD1 (5 bases). The CDR3 contains 13 residues. Germline V gene lookup returns CDR1 SGHTA and CDR2 FQGNSA. V was shortened by 2 bases and J by 4 bases, with 9 bases between the two germline ends.

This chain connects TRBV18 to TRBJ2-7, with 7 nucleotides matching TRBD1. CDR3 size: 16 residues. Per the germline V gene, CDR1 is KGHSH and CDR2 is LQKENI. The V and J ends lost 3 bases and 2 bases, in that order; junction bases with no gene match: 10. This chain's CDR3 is CASSPLPLTGTYEQYF. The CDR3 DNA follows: TGTGCCAGCTCACCGCTCCCCTTGACAGGGACCTACGAGCAGTACTTC. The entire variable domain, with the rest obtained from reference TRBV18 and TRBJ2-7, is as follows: NAGVMQNPRHLVRRRGQEARLRCSPMKGHSHVYWYRQLPEEGLKFMVYLQKENIIDESGMPKERFSAEFPKEGPSILRIQQVVRGDSAAYFCASSPLPLTGTYEQYFGPGTRLTVT.

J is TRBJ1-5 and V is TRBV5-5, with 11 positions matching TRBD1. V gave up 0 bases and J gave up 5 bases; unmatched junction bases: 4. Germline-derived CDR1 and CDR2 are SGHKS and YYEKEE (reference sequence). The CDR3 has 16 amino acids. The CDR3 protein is CASSLVGQGAYQPQHF. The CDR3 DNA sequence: TGTGCCAGCAGCTTGGTCGGACAGGGGGCCTATCAGCCCCAGCATTTT.

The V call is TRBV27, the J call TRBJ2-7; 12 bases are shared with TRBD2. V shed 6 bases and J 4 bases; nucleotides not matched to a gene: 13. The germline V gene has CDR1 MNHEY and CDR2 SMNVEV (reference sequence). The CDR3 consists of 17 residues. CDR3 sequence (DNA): TGTGCCAGCAGCCCAACCTCACCGACTAGCGGGAGTTACGAGCAGTACTTC. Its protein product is CASSPTSPTSGSYEQYF.

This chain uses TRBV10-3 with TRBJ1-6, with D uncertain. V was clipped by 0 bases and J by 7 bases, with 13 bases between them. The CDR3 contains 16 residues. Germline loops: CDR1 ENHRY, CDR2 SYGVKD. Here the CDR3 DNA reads TGTGCCATCAGTGAGTCGGTGAGGCCTACCAATTCACCCCTCCACTTT. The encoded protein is CAISESVRPTNSPLHF.

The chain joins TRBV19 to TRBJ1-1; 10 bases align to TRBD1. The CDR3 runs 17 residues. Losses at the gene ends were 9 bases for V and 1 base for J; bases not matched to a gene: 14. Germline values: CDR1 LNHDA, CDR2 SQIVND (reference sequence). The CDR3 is CASSRDRGNRGNTEAFF. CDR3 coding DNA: TGTGCCAGCAGCCGGGACAGGGGCAATAGAGGGAACACTGAAGCTTTCTTT.

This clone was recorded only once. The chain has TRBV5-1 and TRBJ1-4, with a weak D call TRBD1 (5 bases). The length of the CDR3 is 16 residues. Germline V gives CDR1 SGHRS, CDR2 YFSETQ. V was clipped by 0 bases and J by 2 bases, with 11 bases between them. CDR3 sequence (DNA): TGCGCCAGCAGCTTGGAAGGGGAACGGACTAATGAAAAACTGTTTTTT. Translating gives CASSLEGERTNEKLFF.

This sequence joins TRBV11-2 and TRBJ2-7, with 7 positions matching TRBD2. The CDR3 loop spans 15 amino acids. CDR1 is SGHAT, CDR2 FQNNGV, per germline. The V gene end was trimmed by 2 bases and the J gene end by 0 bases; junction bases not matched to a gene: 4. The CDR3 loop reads CASSLNLAVSYEQYF. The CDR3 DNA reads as TGTGCCAGCAGCTTAAACCTAGCGGTCTCCTACGAGCAGTACTTC.

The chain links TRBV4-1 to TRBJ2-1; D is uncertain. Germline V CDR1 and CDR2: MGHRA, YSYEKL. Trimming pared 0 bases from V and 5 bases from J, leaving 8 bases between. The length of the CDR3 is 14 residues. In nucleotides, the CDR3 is TGCGCCAGCAGCCAAGATCGACTGAACAATGAGCAGTTCTTC. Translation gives CASSQDRLNNEQFF.

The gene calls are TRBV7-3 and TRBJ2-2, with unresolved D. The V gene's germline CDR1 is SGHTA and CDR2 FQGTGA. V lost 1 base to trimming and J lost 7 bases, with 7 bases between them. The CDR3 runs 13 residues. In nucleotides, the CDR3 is TGTGCCAGCAGCTTAATACTCCACGGGGAGCTGTTTTTT. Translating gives CASSLILHGELFF.

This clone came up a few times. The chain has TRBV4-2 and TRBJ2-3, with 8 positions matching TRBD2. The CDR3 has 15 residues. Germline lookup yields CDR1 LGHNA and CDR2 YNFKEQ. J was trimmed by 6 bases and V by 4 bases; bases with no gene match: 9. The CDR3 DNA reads TGTGCCAGCAGCCCGGTGGCGGGAGGAACGGATACGCAGTATTTT. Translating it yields CASSPVAGGTDTQYF.

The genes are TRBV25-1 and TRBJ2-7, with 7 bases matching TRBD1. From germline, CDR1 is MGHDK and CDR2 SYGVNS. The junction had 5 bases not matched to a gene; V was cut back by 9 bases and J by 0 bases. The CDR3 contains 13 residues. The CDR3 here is CASRRTGSYEQYF. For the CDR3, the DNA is TGTGCCAGTAGAAGGACAGGCTCCTACGAGCAGTACTTC.

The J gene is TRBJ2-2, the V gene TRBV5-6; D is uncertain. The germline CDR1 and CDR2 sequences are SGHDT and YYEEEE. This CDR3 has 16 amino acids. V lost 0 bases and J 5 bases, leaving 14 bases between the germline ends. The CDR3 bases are TGTGCCAGCAGCTTGGCCTACGATTGGGCAACCGGGGAGCTGTTTTTT. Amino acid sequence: CASSLAYDWATGELFF.

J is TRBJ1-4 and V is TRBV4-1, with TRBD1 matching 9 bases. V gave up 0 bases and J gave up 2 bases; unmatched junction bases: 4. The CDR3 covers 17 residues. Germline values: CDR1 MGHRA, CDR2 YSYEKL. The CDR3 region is CASSQDHRGLTNEKLFF. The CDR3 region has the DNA TGCGCCAGCAGCCAAGATCACAGGGGGCTGACTAATGAAAAACTGTTTTTT.